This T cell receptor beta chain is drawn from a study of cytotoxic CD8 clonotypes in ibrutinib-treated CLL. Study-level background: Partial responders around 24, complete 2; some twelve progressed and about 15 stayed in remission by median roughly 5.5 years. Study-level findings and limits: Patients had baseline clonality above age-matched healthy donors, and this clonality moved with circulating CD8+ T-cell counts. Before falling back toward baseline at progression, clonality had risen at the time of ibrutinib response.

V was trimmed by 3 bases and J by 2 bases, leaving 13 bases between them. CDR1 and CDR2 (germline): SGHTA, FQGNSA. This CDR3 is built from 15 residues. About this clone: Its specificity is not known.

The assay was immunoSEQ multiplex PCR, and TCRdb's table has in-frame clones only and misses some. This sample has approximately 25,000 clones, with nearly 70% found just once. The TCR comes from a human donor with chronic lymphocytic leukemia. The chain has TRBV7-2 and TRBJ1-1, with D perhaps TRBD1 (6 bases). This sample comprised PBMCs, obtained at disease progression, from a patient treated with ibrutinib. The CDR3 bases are TGTGCCAGCAGCTTTCGAGACAGGCGTAACACTGAAGCTTTCTTT. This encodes CASSFRDRRNTEAFF.